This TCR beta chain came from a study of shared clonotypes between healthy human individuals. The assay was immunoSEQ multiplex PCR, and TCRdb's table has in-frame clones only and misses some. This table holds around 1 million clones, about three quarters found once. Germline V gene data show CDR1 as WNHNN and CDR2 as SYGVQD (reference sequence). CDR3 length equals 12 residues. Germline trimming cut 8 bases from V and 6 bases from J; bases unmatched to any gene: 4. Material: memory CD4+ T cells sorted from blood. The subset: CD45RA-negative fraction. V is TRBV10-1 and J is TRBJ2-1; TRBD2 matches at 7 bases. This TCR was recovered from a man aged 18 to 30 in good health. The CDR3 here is CASSWGGNEQFF. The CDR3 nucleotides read TGCGCCAGCTCTTGGGGGGGCAATGAGCAGTTCTTC.